A single TCR beta chain is shown here with its context. The antigen is not known. A 5'RACE template switching approach incorporating UMIs was used to make TCR beta cDNA. TCRdb reprocessed the 5' RACE reads, with one entry per CDR3 protein and no DNA. The record lists a few hundred thousand distinct CDR3 sequences, of which the ten most abundant hold approximately 1.4%. CDR1 MGHRA and CDR2 YSYEKL come from the germline V gene. The CDR3 is 14 residues long. These data originate in a study of T cells expressing NK-cell markers. Across the whole study: Sorted CD3+CD56+NKG2C+, CD3+CD56+NKG2C- and CD3+CD56-NKG2C+ T-cell subsets were beta-chain profiled. Seven donors tested HCMV-seropositive and one tested seronegative among the eight sequenced.

Study-level points and caveats: The study left the HCMV specificity of expanded NKG2C+ T cell clones unresolved.

The sequence was obtained from a woman in her 50s in good health. The source material was blood T cells: a sorted CD56 or NKG2C T cell subset, CD4+ or CD8+ T cells, or bulk PBMC T cells (not recorded which). The chain carries TRBV4-1 and TRBJ1-6. The CDR3 region is CASSQVSRGSPLHF.